A selection of T cell receptor beta chains follows, all from one sample in a study of blood T cell repertoires in COVID-19. Clones were read by immunoSEQ multiplex PCR, and TCRdb kept only the in-frame ones, dropping some. The sample includes 200,000 to 300,000 clones, around four fifths of them seen just once. Sequences were obtained from peripheral blood. The receptors were gathered from a man aged 55 to 69 with acute or convalescent COVID-19. The CDR3 runs from the conserved cysteine through the conserved F or W. A D gene is named only where the DNA matches it firmly. Not all rows give a size; the values are once, few, many and, for expanded clones, a class.

V	J	size	D	DNA	CDR3
TRBV7-2	TRBJ2-7	NA	TRBD2	TGTGCCAGCAGCTTACTCAGCGGGAGACCCTACGAGCAGTACTTC	CASSLLSGRPYEQYF
TRBV7-9	TRBJ2-3	NA	TRBD1	TGTGCCAGCAGCTTTGGACAGGGGTTGCCAGATACGCAGTATTTT	CASSFGQGLPDTQYF
TRBV4-2	TRBJ2-5	NA	TRBD2	TGTGCCAGCAGCCAGGGGACTAGCGGCGTCGAGACCCAGTACTTC	CASSQGTSGVETQYF
TRBV7-2	TRBJ2-7	NA	NA	TGTGCCAGCAGCTTAGTGTTTTCAGCCGGGAGATCCTACGAGCAGTACTTC	CASSLVFSAGRSYEQYF
TRBV25-1	TRBJ2-3	NA	TRBD1	TGTGCCAGCAGTGATGCCAGGGGGCACACCACAGATACGCAGTATTTT	CASSDARGHTTDTQYF
TRBV3-1/TRBV3-2	TRBJ1-1	NA	NA	TGTGCCAGCAGCCAGGATTACAGCAGGCGCAGGGGAAGCACTGAAGCTTTCTTT	CASSQDYSRRRGSTEAFF
TRBV27	TRBJ2-3	NA	TRBD2	TGTGCCAGCCAAATGCGGGGGAGCACAGATACGCAGTATTTT	CASQMRGSTDTQYF
TRBV30	TRBJ2-7	many	TRBD1	TGTGCCTGGAGGGACCGGGACAGGGGAATTAAACTCGTGCACTTC	CAWRDRDRGIKLVHF
TRBV2	TRBJ2-1	NA	NA	TGTGCCAGCACCCAAAGCGTCGATGAGCAGTTCTTC	CASTQSVDEQFF
TRBV28	TRBJ2-7	NA	NA	TGTGCCAGCAGTTTATCTCAGGGGACCCACTACGAGCAGTACTTC	CASSLSQGTHYEQYF
TRBV7-8	TRBJ2-2	once	TRBD1	TGTGCCAGCAGCCCCGGGACAGCCACCGGGGAGCTGTTTTTT	CASSPGTATGELFF
TRBV4-2	TRBJ1-1	NA	NA	TGTGCCAGCAGCCAAGCCCGAGACCAATGGAGCACTGAAGCTTTCTTT	CASSQARDQWSTEAFF
TRBV10-3	TRBJ2-3	NA	TRBD2	TGTGCCATCAGCGACGGACTAGCGGGGTTCTCAGATACGCAGTATTTT	CAISDGLAGFSDTQYF
TRBV7-8	TRBJ1-5	once	TRBD1	TGTGCCAGCAGCGTATCCAACAGGGGGCGAAGCAATCAGCCCCAGCATTTT	CASSVSNRGRSNQPQHF
TRBV28	TRBJ2-1	NA	TRBD2	TGTGCCAGCAGTTTGGGGAGGACTAGCTCCAATGAGCAGTTCTTC	CASSLGRTSSNEQFF
TRBV20-1	TRBJ2-5	NA	NA	TGCAGTGCCCCGTTCGGAGAGACCCAGTACTTC	CSAPFGETQYF
TRBV6-5	TRBJ2-2	once	NA	TGTGCCAGCTTAAATTCCCGGGGCACCGGGGAGCTGTTTTTT	CASLNSRGTGELFF
TRBV7-7	TRBJ2-2	NA	TRBD1	TGTGCACTTACCGGGACAGGGGAGGCCGGGGAGCTGTTTTTT	CALTGTGEAGELFF
TRBV15	TRBJ2-6	NA	NA	TGTGCCACCAGCAGAGGAGTGTTAGCGGGGGCCAACGTCCTGACTTTC	CATSRGVLAGANVLTF
TRBV15	TRBJ2-7	NA	NA	TGTGCCACCAGCAGAGACAGGGCCTCCTACGAGCAGTACTTC	CATSRDRASYEQYF
TRBV6-5	TRBJ2-1	NA	TRBD2	TGTGCCAGCAGAGGAAAAGCGGGACGGGACAATGAGCAGTTCTTC	CASRGKAGRDNEQFF
TRBV25-1	TRBJ1-4	NA	TRBD1	TGTGCCAGCAGTGTTGGACAGGGTGGTGAAAAACTGTTTTTT	CASSVGQGGEKLFF
TRBV18	TRBJ2-7	NA	NA	TGTGCCAGCTCACCCACGGGAGGGGGCTTAGAGCAGTACTTC	CASSPTGGGLEQYF
TRBV9	TRBJ1-5	once	NA	TGTGCCAGCAGCTCAGGGAATAGCAATCAGCCCCAGCATTTT	CASSSGNSNQPQHF
TRBV4-1	TRBJ2-5	NA	NA	TGCGCCAGCAGCCAAGATGGGCTAGCCCAAGAGACCCAGTACTTC	CASSQDGLAQETQYF
TRBV27	TRBJ2-2	NA	NA	TGTGCCAGCAGTAGAGGAATGGCGAACACCGGGGAGCTGTTTTTT	CASSRGMANTGELFF
TRBV15	TRBJ1-3	NA	NA	TGTGCCACCAGCAGGGCCGCAGAAGGAAACACCATATATTTT	CATSRAAEGNTIYF
TRBV5-1	TRBJ2-7	NA	NA	TGCGCCAGCAGCCTCCAGGGTATAGGGTCCTACGAGCAGTACTTC	CASSLQGIGSYEQYF
TRBV6-5	TRBJ2-2	medium-sized	NA	TGTGCCAGCAGTTACGGGCCGGGGGCCGGGGAGCTGTTTTTT	CASSYGPGAGELFF
TRBV6-2/TRBV6-3	TRBJ2-7	NA	NA	TGTGCCAGCAGTTTCGGATCGGCAGGGGCATTGTTCTCCTACGAGCAGTACTTC	CASSFGSAGALFSYEQYF
TRBV7-3	TRBJ1-6	few	NA	TGTGCCAGCAGCTTACAGGAAAATTCACCCCTCCACTTT	CASSLQENSPLHF
TRBV5-1	TRBJ2-3	NA	TRBD2	TGCGCCAGCAGCTTAAGGCATCGGGGCGGGGGGAGCACAGATACGCAGTATTTT	CASSLRHRGGGSTDTQYF
TRBV14	TRBJ1-4	NA	NA	TGTGCCAGCAGCCAAGTCACAGGCCCTAATGAAAAACTGTTTTTT	CASSQVTGPNEKLFF
TRBV5-1	TRBJ2-5	NA	TRBD1	TGCGCCAGCAGCTTTGGGGACAGGAGTATAGGCGGCCAAGAGACCCAGTACTTC	CASSFGDRSIGGQETQYF
TRBV6-5	TRBJ1-1	NA	NA	TGTGCCAGCAGGGGCGGGATGAACACTGAAGCTTTCTTT	CASRGGMNTEAFF
TRBV9	TRBJ2-1	once	NA	TGTGCCAGCAGCGCGCCCTCCCCGGGACTTTCCTACAATGAGCAGTTCTTC	CASSAPSPGLSYNEQFF
TRBV19	TRBJ2-1	NA	NA	TGTGCCAGTAGTCCCGGGGTAGCGGAGCAGTTCTTC	CASSPGVAEQFF
TRBV30	TRBJ1-3	NA	NA	TGTGCCTGGAGCTGGAGCGACGGAAACACCATATATTTT	CAWSWSDGNTIYF
TRBV3-1/TRBV3-2	TRBJ2-3	few	TRBD1	TGTGCCAGCAGCCACCACAGGGGTCTTCTTCGAGATACGCAGTATTTT	CASSHHRGLLRDTQYF
TRBV3-1/TRBV3-2	TRBJ1-1	NA	NA	TGTGCCAGCAGCCAATTGCGGACAGACAGGAGGAACACTGAAGCTTTCTTT	CASSQLRTDRRNTEAFF
TRBV18	TRBJ1-4	NA	TRBD1	TGTGCCAGCTCACCACTAGCCGGGACAGGGTTAGCTAATGAAAAACTGTTTTTT	CASSPLAGTGLANEKLFF
TRBV18	TRBJ2-7	NA	NA	TGTGCCAGCTCAATAGGACACCAACTCTACGAGCAGTACTTC	CASSIGHQLYEQYF
TRBV9	TRBJ1-1	NA	NA	TGTGCCAGCAGCGCAGGGCACTCGAGCGGGGAGGCTTTCTTT	CASSAGHSSGEAFF
TRBV27	TRBJ2-3	once	TRBD2	TGTGCCAGCAGCTCAACAGCGGGAGGGGGAACAGATACGCAGTATTTT	CASSSTAGGGTDTQYF
TRBV9	TRBJ2-3	NA	TRBD2	TGTGCCAGCAGCGTAGAACGGGGGGGCCACAATACGCAGTATTTT	CASSVERGGHNTQYF
TRBV21-1	TRBJ2-3	once	NA	TGTGCCAGCAGCAGCTCGGGGAGAACAGATACGCAGTATTTT	CASSSSGRTDTQYF
TRBV29-1	TRBJ2-5	NA	NA	TGCAGCTCCCGAAGGGCAGGGATGATGGAGACCCAGTACTTC	CSSRRAGMMETQYF
TRBV4-1	TRBJ2-5	NA	NA	TGCGCCAGCAGCGTTGTGCGGGAAATACAAGAGACCCAGTACTTC	CASSVVREIQETQYF